The 27 T cell receptor beta chains reported below all come from one sample, sequenced in a study of blood T cell repertoires in COVID-19. Assay: immunoSEQ multiplex PCR; the TCRdb copy retains only in-frame clones and omits some. Here the sample spans 90,000 to 100,000 clones, 70% to 85% being singletons. Source material: peripheral blood. These receptors originate from a man between 65 and 85 years old with acute or convalescent COVID-19.

The genes are TRBV5-4 and TRBJ2-2; possibly TRBD1 for D (6 bases). V lost 5 bases to trimming and J lost 5 bases, with 16 bases between them. CDR1 is SGHNT and CDR2 is YYREEE in the germline V gene (reference sequence). The CDR3 loop spans 15 amino acids. The CDR3 loop is CASSTGTLSTGELFF. As DNA, the CDR3 is TGTGCCAGCAGTACCGGGACACTGTCGACCGGGGAGCTGTTTTTT.

The CDR3 region has the DNA TGTGCCAGCAGCCGGGAGGAGGGGACTGAAGCTTTCTTT. Translating it yields CASSREEGTEAFF. The rearrangement joins TRBV7-9 to TRBJ1-1; possible D gene TRBD1, 5 bases. The CDR3 runs 13 residues. Trimming left V 5 bases short and J 5 bases short, with 12 bases between. CDR1 is SEHNR and CDR2 is FQNEAQ in the germline V gene (reference sequence). Supplemented by reference TRBV7-9 and TRBJ1-1, the full variable domain reads DTGVSQNPRHKITKRGQNVTFRCDPISEHNRLYWYRQTLGQGPEFLTYFQNEAQLEKSRLLSDRFSAERPKGSFSTLEIQRTEQGDSAMYLCASSREEGTEAFFGQGTRLTVV.

The chain employs TRBV7-9 and TRBJ1-1; D is undetermined. The CDR3 contains 14 residues. Trimming shortened V by 1 base and J by 1 base, and 7 bases separated the two germline ends. Germline V gives CDR1 SEHNR, CDR2 FQNEAQ (reference sequence). The DNA of the CDR3 is TGTGCCAGCAGCTTAGTATCAGGGAACACTGAAGCTTTCTTT. It specifies CASSLVSGNTEAFF.

The rearrangement uses TRBV4-2 and TRBJ1-4; unclear D gene. Trimming took 0 bases from V and 1 from J, leaving 6 bases between them. The CDR3 has 15 amino acids. Germline V gives CDR1 LGHNA, CDR2 YNFKEQ. CDR3 residues: CASSQDRLTNEKLFF. The DNA of the CDR3 is TGTGCCAGCAGCCAAGACAGGTTAACTAATGAAAAACTGTTTTTT.

The genes are TRBV5-8 and TRBJ1-1; the D is unclear. Germline lookup yields CDR1 SGHTS and CDR2 YDEGEE. The V gene lost 10 bases and the J gene lost 1 base, with 20 bases spanning the gap. CDR3 size: 15 residues. CDR3 nucleotide sequence: TGTGCCGGACTAAAGCCGTCCCGTTCGAACACTGAAGCTTTCTTT. It yields the protein CAGLKPSRSNTEAFF.

The gene calls are TRBV5-1 and TRBJ2-1; TRBD2 matches 10 bases. CDR1 is SGHRS, CDR2 YFSETQ, per germline. V shed 4 bases, J shed 6 bases, and the junction held 7 bases outside the gene matches. This CDR3 is 15 amino acids long. The CDR3 DNA reads as TGCGCCAGCAGCCCCACTAGCGGGATTTCCAATGAGCAGTTCTTC. Encoded protein: CASSPTSGISNEQFF. Variable domain in full (rest from reference TRBV5-1 and TRBJ2-1): KAGVTQTPRYLIKTRGQQVTLSCSPISGHRSVSWYQQTPGQGLQFLFEYFSETQRNKGNFPGRFSGRQFSNSRSEMNVSTLELGDSALYLCASSPTSGISNEQFFGPGTRLTVL.

The J gene is TRBJ1-5, the V gene TRBV4-2; the D gene is possibly TRBD1 (6 bases). V dropped 0 bases and J dropped 2 bases, with 14 bases sitting between them. CDR1 and CDR2 (germline): LGHNA, YNFKEQ. This CDR3 region has 17 residues. In DNA, the CDR3 is TGTGCCAGCAGCCAAGATATTAGGGGGTATGGCAATCAGCCCCAGCATTTT. It encodes CASSQDIRGYGNQPQHF.

This chain joins TRBV29-1 and TRBJ2-7, with TRBD2 as a possible D gene (5 bases). V shed 4 bases and J shed 1 base, with 14 bases lying between them. The germline gives CDR1 SQVTM, CDR2 ANQGSEA. The CDR3 is 14 amino acids. CDR3 sequence: CSVGGWEQSYEQYF. CDR3 coding DNA: TGCAGCGTTGGGGGTTGGGAGCAATCCTACGAGCAGTACTTC.

The gene calls are TRBV3-1 (or the pseudogene TRBV3-2) and TRBJ1-3; 7 bases match TRBD1. Germline lookup yields CDR1 LGHDT and CDR2 YNNKEL (reference sequence). The CDR3 is 15 residues long. The ends lost 5 bases at V and 4 bases at J; junction bases unmatched: 8. CDR3 DNA sequence: TGTGCCAGCAGCAAGAGACAGGGTAACGGAAACACCATATATTTT. Translated, it gives CASSKRQGNGNTIYF.

This clone was observed a single time. Other nucleotide sequences from this sample produce the same CDR3. This sequence joins TRBV7-9 and TRBJ1-2, with 7 positions matching TRBD1. V lost 3 bases to trimming and J lost 6 bases; unmatched junction nucleotides: 4. Germline V gives CDR1 SEHNR, CDR2 FQNEAQ (reference sequence). CDR3 length equals 13 residues. The CDR3 protein is CASSFTGVDGYTF. CDR3 in DNA: TGTGCCAGCAGCTTTACAGGGGTCGATGGCTACACCTTC.

The chain is built from TRBV19 and TRBJ1-3, with TRBD1 matching over 7 bases. J lost 2 bases, V lost 5 bases, and 6 bases had no gene match. CDR1 LNHDA and CDR2 SQIVND come from the germline V gene (reference sequence). There are 15 residues in the CDR3. The CDR3 coding sequence is TGTGCCAGTAGTCAACAGGGGTTCGCTGGAAACACCATATATTTT. Translated, it gives CASSQQGFAGNTIYF.

The chain carries TRBV6-5 and TRBJ1-2; D not certain. Germline-derived CDR1 and CDR2 are MNHEY and SVGAGI. With 6 bases removed from V and 2 bases from J, the gap between germline ends came to 16 bases. This CDR3 has 15 amino acids. The CDR3 DNA reads TGTGCCAGCAGCCGAACCCTCGACTTAAACTATGGCTACACCTTC. Its translation is CASSRTLDLNYGYTF.

The gene calls are TRBV9 and TRBJ2-2; TRBD1 agrees at 10 bases. Germline assignment: CDR1 SGDLS and CDR2 YYNGEE. Trimming cost V 3 bases and J 0 bases; bases outside gene matches: 8. This CDR3 comprises 18 residues. The CDR3 sequence is CASSDGTGEFANTGELFF. CDR3 nucleotides: TGTGCCAGCAGCGACGGGACAGGGGAGTTCGCGAACACCGGGGAGCTGTTTTTT.

The rearrangement uses TRBV20-1 and TRBJ2-2; TRBD2 agrees at 9 bases. From germline, CDR1 is DFQATT and CDR2 SNEGSKA (reference sequence). The J segment lost 7 bases and the V segment lost 3 bases, leaving 12 bases of the junction unmatched. This CDR3 is 16 amino acids long. The CDR3 coding sequence is TGCAGTGCTAGTGTCCGGGCTAGCGGGAACTTCGGGGAGCTGTTTTTT. Translation gives CSASVRASGNFGELFF.

This clone was counted a few times. This chain joins TRBV3-1 (or the pseudogene TRBV3-2) and TRBJ2-3; 11 positions match TRBD2. Germline lookup yields CDR1 LGHDT and CDR2 YNNKEL (reference sequence). The CDR3 sequence is 18 residues long. The V and J ends lost 6 bases and 4 bases, in that order; junction bases with no gene match: 15. CDR3 protein: CASRQRASGLADPDTQYF. The CDR3, as DNA: TGTGCCAGCAGGCAAAGGGCCTCGGGACTAGCGGATCCAGATACGCAGTATTTT.

This sequence joins TRBV6-1 and TRBJ2-7; D not resolved. Trimming removed 4 bases at V and 3 bases at J, with 19 bases between. Germline CDR1 MNHNS, CDR2 SASEGT. The length of the CDR3 is 16 residues. This CDR3 reads CASSGSLDSFSYEQYF. The CDR3 region has the DNA TGTGCCAGCAGTGGCAGCCTCGACTCATTCAGCTACGAGCAGTACTTC.

As DNA, the CDR3 is TGTGCCAGCAGCCTTCGAGCTGGAAACACCATATATTTT. Residues: CASSLRAGNTIYF. V is TRBV7-9 and J is TRBJ1-3; D gene uncertain. Per the germline V gene, CDR1 is SEHNR and CDR2 is FQNEAQ (reference sequence). The V end was cut by 5 bases, the J end by 2 bases, with 7 bases between. CDR3 length: 13 amino acids.

In its sample, this clone was seen a few times. The identical CDR3 is also encoded by other nucleotide sequences in the sample. The J gene is TRBJ2-1, the V gene TRBV7-9, with 13 bases lining up with TRBD2. Germline CDR1 reads SEHNR; CDR2 reads FQNEAQ (reference sequence). There are 18 residues in the CDR3. Trimming at V came to 4 bases and at J to 1 base, leaving 7 bases not matched to a gene. Here the CDR3 DNA reads TGTGCCAGCAGCTCCCAAGCGGGACTAGCGGGATCCTACAATGAGCAGTTCTTC. As protein: CASSSQAGLAGSYNEQFF.

This clone was observed a few times. The chain links TRBV5-8 to TRBJ2-3; 9 bases are a match to TRBD1. Per germline, CDR1 SGHTS and CDR2 YDEGEE. The CDR3 loop spans 16 amino acids. J lost 3 bases, V lost 4 bases, and 9 bases had no gene match. The CDR3 spells CASSPRDRVRTDTQYF. DNA for the CDR3: TGTGCCAGCAGCCCCCGGGACAGGGTCAGGACAGATACGCAGTATTTT.

This chain uses TRBV7-3 with TRBJ2-3, with TRBD2 matching over 10 bases. V lost 6 bases, J lost 2 bases, and 5 bases stayed unmatched. The CDR3 is 15 residues long. The germline V gene encodes CDR1 SGHTA and CDR2 FQGTGA. The CDR3 here is CASSPGLAPTDTQYF. The CDR3 DNA sequence: TGTGCCAGCAGTCCGGGACTAGCGCCCACAGATACGCAGTATTTT.

V gene TRBV6-2 or TRBV6-3 combines with J gene TRBJ1-1; D not resolved. CDR3 length equals 14 residues. Looked up from germline, CDR1 is MNHEY and CDR2 is SVGEGT. V was clipped by 2 bases and J by 4 bases, with 11 bases between them. Here the CDR3 reads CASSYTGQSTEAFF. CDR3 sequence (DNA): TGTGCCAGCAGTTACACGGGTCAGAGCACTGAAGCTTTCTTT.

A word on this clone: The junction and the germline gene differ at one end; a read error may be behind it. The chain couples TRBV14 to TRBJ1-1; D remains ambiguous. The length of the CDR3 is 14 residues. CDR1 is SGHDN and CDR2 is FVKESK in the germline V gene. CDR3 bases: TGTGCCAGCAGCCAAGAGTTTTCGGGAGCTGACGCTTTCTTT. The encoded protein is CASSQEFSGADAFF.

The chain carries TRBV29-1 and TRBJ2-1, with 13 bases lining up with TRBD2. J was trimmed by 5 bases and V by 5 bases; bases with no gene match: 3. The CDR3 runs to 14 residues. Per the germline V gene, CDR1 is SQVTM and CDR2 is ANQGSEA. CDR3 DNA sequence: TGCAGCGTTACCGGGACTAGCGGGAACAATGAGCAGTTCTTC. Translated, it gives CSVTGTSGNNEQFF.

The J gene is TRBJ2-5, the V gene TRBV7-9; D perhaps matches TRBD2 (5 bases). Trimming left V 2 bases short and J 2 bases short, with 15 bases between. CDR3 size: 16 residues. CDR1 SEHNR and CDR2 FQNEAQ come from the germline V gene (reference sequence). CDR3 bases: TGTGCCAGCAGCTTACCCCGGGAAAGAGGGCAAGAGACCCAGTACTTC. It is translated as CASSLPRERGQETQYF.

The rearrangement joins TRBV7-9 to TRBJ1-6, with 7 bases fitting TRBD1. The V and J ends lost 5 bases and 10 bases, in that order; junction bases with no gene match: 8. This CDR3 contains 14 residues. Per germline, CDR1 SEHNR and CDR2 FQNEAQ (reference sequence). CDR3 amino acids: CASSTDRVSSPLHF. CDR3 bases: TGTGCCAGCAGCACCGACAGGGTGTCCTCACCCCTCCACTTT.

J is TRBJ2-3 and V is TRBV5-6; TRBD2 is a possible D gene (6 bases). The CDR3 totals 14 residues. Germline CDR1 reads SGHDT; CDR2 reads YYEEEE. The V and J ends lost 4 bases and 4 bases respectively, with 13 bases between them. CDR3 nucleotide sequence: TGTGCCAGCAGCCGTGCGGGGCGGCCAGATACGCAGTATTTT. Residues: CASSRAGRPDTQYF.

The chain recombines TRBV2 with TRBJ2-7; 10 bases align to TRBD1. This CDR3 region has 15 residues. Germline values: CDR1 SNHLY, CDR2 FYNNEI. Trimming removed 6 bases from V and 6 bases from J; junction bases left unmatched: 11. CDR3 sequence reads: CASRPWGTGAIEQYF. The DNA for the CDR3 is TGTGCCAGCAGACCCTGGGGGACAGGGGCTATCGAGCAGTACTTC.